This T cell receptor (beta chain) was recorded in a study of T cells expressing NK-cell markers. TCRdb re-called the 5' RACE reads and shows each CDR3 protein once, DNA omitted. Recorded for this sample: approximately 460,000 distinct CDR3 sequences. This CDR3 has 17 amino acids. The germline gives CDR1 LGHNA, CDR2 YNFKEQ. Sequenced input: blood T cells: a sorted CD56 or NKG2C T cell subset, CD4+ or CD8+ T cells, or bulk PBMC T cells (not recorded which). This TCR was sampled from a woman between 18 and 70 years old in good health. This chain joins TRBV4-2 and TRBJ2-5; TCRdb gives TRBD1 as the D gene, but with no DNA this cannot be confirmed. CDR3 protein: CASSQEGSRSPGETQYF.